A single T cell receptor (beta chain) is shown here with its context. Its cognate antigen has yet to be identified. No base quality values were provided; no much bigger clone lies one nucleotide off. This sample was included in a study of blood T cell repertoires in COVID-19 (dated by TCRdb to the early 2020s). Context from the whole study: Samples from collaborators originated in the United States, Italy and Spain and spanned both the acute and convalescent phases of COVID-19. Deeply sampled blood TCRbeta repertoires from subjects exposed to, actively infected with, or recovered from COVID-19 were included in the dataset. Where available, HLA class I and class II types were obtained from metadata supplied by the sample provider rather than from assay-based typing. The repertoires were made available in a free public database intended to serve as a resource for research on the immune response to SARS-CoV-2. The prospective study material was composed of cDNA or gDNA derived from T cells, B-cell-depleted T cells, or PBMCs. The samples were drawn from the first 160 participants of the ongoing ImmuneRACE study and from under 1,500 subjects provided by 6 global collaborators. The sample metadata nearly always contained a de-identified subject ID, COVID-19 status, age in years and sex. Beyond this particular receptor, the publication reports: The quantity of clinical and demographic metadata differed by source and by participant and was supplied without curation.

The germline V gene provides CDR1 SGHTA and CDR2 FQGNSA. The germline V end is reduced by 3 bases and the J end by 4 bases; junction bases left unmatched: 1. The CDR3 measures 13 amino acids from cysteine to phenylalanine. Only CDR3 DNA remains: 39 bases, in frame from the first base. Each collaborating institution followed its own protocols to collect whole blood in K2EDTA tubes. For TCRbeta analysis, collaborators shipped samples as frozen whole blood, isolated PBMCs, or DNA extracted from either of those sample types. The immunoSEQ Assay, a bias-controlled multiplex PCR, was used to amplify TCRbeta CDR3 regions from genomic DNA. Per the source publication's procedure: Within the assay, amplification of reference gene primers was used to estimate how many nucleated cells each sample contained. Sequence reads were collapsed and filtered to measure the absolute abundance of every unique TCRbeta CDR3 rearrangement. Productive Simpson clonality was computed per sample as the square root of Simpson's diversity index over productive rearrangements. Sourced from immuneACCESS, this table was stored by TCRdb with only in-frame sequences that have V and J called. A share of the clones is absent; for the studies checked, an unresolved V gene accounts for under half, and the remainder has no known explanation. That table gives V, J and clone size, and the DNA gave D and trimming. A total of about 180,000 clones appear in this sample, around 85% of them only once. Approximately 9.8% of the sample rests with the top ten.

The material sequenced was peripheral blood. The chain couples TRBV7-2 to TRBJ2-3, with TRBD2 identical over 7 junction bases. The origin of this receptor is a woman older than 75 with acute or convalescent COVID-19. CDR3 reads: CASSFGGADTQYF. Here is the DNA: TGTGCCAGCAGCTTTGGGGGGGCAGATACGCAGTATTTT.